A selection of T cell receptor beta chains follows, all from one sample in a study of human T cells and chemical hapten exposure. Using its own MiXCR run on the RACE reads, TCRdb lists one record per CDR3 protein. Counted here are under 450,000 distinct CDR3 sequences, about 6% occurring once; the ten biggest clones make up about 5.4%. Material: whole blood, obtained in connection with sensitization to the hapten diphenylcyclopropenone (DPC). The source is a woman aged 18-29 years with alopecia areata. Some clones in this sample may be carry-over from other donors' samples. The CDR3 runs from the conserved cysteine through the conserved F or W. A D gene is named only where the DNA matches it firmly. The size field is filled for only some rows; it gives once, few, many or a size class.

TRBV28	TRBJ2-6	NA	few	CASRSGRGANVLTF	TGTGCCAGCAGATCAGGGAGAGGGGCCAACGTCCTGACTTTC
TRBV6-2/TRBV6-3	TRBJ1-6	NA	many	CASSPGGNSPLHF	TGTGCCAGCAGCCCCGGTGGTAATTCACCCCTCCACTTT
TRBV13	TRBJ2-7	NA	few	CASSLGRLKYEQYF	TGTGCCAGCAGCTTAGGCCGATTGAAATACGAGCAGTACTTC
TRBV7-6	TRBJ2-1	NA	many	CASSLATIGEQFF	TGTGCCAGCAGCTTAGCGACTATCGGTGAGCAGTTCTTC
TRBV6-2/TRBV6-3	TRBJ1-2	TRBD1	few	CASRPTGAASGSNYGYTF	TGTGCCAGCAGACCGACAGGGGCCGCCTCCGGATCTAACTATGGCTACACCTTC
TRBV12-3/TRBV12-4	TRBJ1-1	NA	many	CASSLVVVGGLNHLNTEAFF	TGTGCCAGCAGTTTAGTAGTGGTCGGGGGGCTAAATCACCTGAACACTGAAGCTTTCTTT
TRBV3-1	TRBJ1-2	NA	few	CASSQGSGYGYTF	TGTGCCAGCAGCCAAGGGTCCGGCTATGGCTACACCTTC
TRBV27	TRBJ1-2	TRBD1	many	CASSFSDRVLLNYGYTF	TGTGCCAGCAGTTTTTCCGACAGGGTCCTTTTAAACTATGGCTACACCTTC
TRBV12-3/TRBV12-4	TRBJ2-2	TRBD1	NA	CASSLGDRGLTGELFF	TGTGCCAGCAGTTTAGGGGACAGGGGGCTCACCGGGGAGCTGTTTTTT
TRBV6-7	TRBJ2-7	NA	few	CASSHRGRSYEQYF	TGTGCCAGCAGTCACCGGGGACGGTCCTACGAGCAGTACTTC
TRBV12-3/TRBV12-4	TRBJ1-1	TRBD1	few	CASSPTDRLNTEAFF	TGTGCCAGCAGTCCGACGGACAGGCTGAACACTGAAGCTTTCTTT
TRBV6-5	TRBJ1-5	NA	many	CASSSFLGSNQPQHF	TGTGCCAGCAGTTCATTCCTGGGGAGCAATCAGCCCCAGCATTTT
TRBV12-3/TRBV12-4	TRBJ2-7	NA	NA	CASSLARGVGQYF	TGTGCCAGCAGTTTAGCCCGGGGCGTAGGGCAGTACTTC
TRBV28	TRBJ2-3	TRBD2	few	CASLSPGLAGDTQYF	TGTGCCAGCCTTAGTCCGGGACTAGCGGGGGATACGCAGTATTTT
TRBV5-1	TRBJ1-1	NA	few	CASSITGRSEAFF	TGCGCCAGCAGCATTACAGGGAGGTCCGAAGCTTTCTTT
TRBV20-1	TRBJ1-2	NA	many	CSARARSRNNYGYTF	TGCAGTGCTAGAGCCCGGTCTCGGAACAACTATGGCTACACCTTC
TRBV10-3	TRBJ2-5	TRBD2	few	CAISEKGTSGETQYF	TGTGCCATCAGTGAGAAAGGGACTAGCGGGGAGACCCAGTACTTC
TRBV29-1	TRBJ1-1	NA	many	CSVGGGRFRAAFF	TGCAGCGTTGGCGGGGGGCGCTTTAGGGCAGCTTTCTTT
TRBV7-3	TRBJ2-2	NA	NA	CASSQSVGNTGELFF	TGTGCCAGCAGTCAGTCGGTGGGAAACACCGGGGAGCTGTTTTTT
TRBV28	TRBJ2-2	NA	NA	CASSRFPITGELFF	TGTGCCAGCAGCCGATTCCCAATCACCGGGGAGCTGTTTTTT
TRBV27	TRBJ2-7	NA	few	CASSPLDRPYEQYF	TGTGCCAGCAGTCCGCTGGACCGACCCTACGAGCAGTACTTC
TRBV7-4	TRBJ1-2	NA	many	CASSLALKGPLEEANYGYTF	TGTGCCAGCAGCTTAGCGCTCAAGGGGCCCTTGGAGGAAGCTAACTATGGCTACACCTTC
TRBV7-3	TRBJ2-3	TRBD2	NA	CASSLAGGFHTQYF	TGTGCCAGCAGCTTAGCGGGGGGATTCCATACGCAGTATTTT
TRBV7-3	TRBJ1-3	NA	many	CASSLGREASGNTIYF	TGTGCCAGCAGCTTAGGCAGGGAGGCGTCTGGAAACACCATATATTTT
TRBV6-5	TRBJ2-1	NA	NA	CASSYYRQYNEQFF	TGTGCCAGCAGTTACTACCGACAGTACAATGAGCAGTTCTTC
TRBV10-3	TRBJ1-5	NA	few	CATLRDTGPKNQPQHF	TGTGCCACCCTTCGGGATACCGGGCCAAAGAATCAGCCCCAGCATTTT
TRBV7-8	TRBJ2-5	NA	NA	CASSFDRETQYF	TGTGCCAGCAGCTTCGACCGGGAGACCCAGTACTTC
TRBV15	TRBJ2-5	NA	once	CATSRDGRGSQETQYF	TGTGCCACCAGCAGAGACGGCAGGGGATCCCAAGAGACCCAGTACTTC
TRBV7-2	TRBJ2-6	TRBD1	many	CASSKPRTGPGANVLTF	TGTGCCAGCAGCAAACCCAGGACAGGGCCTGGGGCCAACGTCCTGACTTTC
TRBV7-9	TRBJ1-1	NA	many	CASSRTRQWMNTEAFF	TGTGCCAGCAGCCGCACGAGACAGTGGATGAACACTGAAGCTTTCTTT
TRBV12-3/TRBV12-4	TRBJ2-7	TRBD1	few	CASRRTGGSSYEQYF	TGTGCCAGCAGGCGAACAGGGGGGAGCTCCTACGAGCAGTACTTC
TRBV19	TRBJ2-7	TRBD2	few	CASSMIGGDEQYF	TGTGCCAGTAGTATGATCGGGGGGGACGAGCAGTACTTC
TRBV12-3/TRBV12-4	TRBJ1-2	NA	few	CASRVTGDYGYTF	TGTGCCAGCAGGGTCACAGGTGACTATGGCTACACCTTC
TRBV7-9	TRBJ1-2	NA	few	CASSLVPENYGYTF	TGTGCCAGCAGCTTAGTCCCGGAGAACTATGGCTACACCTTC
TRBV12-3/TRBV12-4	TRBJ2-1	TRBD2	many	CASSPSGVYNEQFF	TGTGCCAGCAGTCCTAGCGGGGTCTACAATGAGCAGTTCTTC
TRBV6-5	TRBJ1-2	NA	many	CAGYGNYGYTF	TGTGCCGGATACGGAAACTATGGCTACACCTTC
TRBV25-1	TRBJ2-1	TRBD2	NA	CASKAGSAYNEQFF	TGTGCCAGTAAAGCGGGGTCCGCCTACAATGAGCAGTTCTTC
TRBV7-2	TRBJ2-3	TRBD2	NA	CASSLRRGYRTDTQYF	TGTGCCAGCAGCCTTCGGCGGGGGTATCGCACAGATACGCAGTATTTT
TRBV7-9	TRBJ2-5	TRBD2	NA	CASSLTSGEETQYF	TGTGCCAGCAGCTTGACTAGCGGGGAAGAGACCCAGTACTTC
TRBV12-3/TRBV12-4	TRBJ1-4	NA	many	CASSFTIEKLFF	TGTGCCAGCAGTTTTACAATTGAAAAACTGTTTTTT
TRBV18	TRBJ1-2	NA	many	CASSPPGTVYNYGYTF	TGTGCCAGCTCACCACCGGGCACAGTCTATAACTATGGCTACACCTTC
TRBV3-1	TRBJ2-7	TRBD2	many	CASTGTSGTYEQYF	TGTGCCAGCACTGGGACTAGCGGTACCTACGAGCAGTACTTC
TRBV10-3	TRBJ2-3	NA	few	CAINTAPDSRSTDTQYF	TGTGCCATCAACACTGCTCCTGACAGCCGGAGCACAGATACGCAGTATTTT
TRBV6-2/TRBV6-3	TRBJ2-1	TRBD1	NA	CASSYRLGQGGNEQFF	TGTGCCAGCAGTTACCGATTGGGACAGGGGGGCAATGAGCAGTTCTTC
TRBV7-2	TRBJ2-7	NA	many	CASSFTSAGPQSYEQYF	TGTGCCAGCAGCTTCACGTCGGCGGGGCCCCAATCCTACGAGCAGTACTTC
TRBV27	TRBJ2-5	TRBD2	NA	CASSRNTFGLAGGLETQYF	TGTGCCAGCAGTCGAAACACATTCGGACTAGCGGGGGGTCTGGAGACCCAGTACTTC
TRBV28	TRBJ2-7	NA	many	CASQGGPREQYF	TGTGCCAGCCAGGGGGGACCGAGGGAGCAGTACTTC
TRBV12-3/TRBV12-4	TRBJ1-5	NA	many	CASSTRVQPQHF	TGTGCCAGCAGTACAAGGGTTCAGCCCCAGCATTTT
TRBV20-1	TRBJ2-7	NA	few	CSARDTQGPSYEQYF	TGCAGTGCTAGAGATACACAGGGACCATCCTACGAGCAGTACTTC
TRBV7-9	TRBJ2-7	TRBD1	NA	CASSEVTGEFNEQYF	TGTGCCAGCAGCGAAGTGACAGGGGAGTTCAACGAGCAGTACTTC
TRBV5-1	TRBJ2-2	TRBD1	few	CASSRQGSDTGELFF	TGCGCCAGCAGCCGACAGGGATCCGACACCGGGGAGCTGTTTTTT
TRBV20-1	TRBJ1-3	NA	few	CSAQPGSGNTIYF	TGCAGTGCCCAACCGGGCTCTGGAAACACCATATATTTT
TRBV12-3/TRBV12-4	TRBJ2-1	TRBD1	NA	CASTSGIPSGTGGPEQFF	TGTGCCAGCACTTCGGGAATTCCATCCGGGACAGGGGGCCCGGAGCAGTTCTTC
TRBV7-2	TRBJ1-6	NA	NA	CASSVGRLRNSPLHF	TGTGCCAGCAGCGTGGGACGCCTGCGGAATTCACCCCTCCACTTT
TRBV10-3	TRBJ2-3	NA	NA	CAISESTLEDTQYF	TGTGCCATCAGTGAGTCGACGCTTGAAGATACGCAGTATTTT
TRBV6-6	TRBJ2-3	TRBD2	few	CASSTNSGGTVSDTQYF	TGTGCCAGCAGTACAAATAGCGGGGGGACCGTCAGTGATACGCAGTATTTT
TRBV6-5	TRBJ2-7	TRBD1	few	CASSQGQGAAPEQYF	TGTGCCAGCAGTCAGGGACAGGGGGCCGCCCCGGAGCAGTACTTC